The entry below gives a single T cell receptor (beta chain) sequence along with its context. Its antigen remains unidentified. Original processing methods: Filtering differed for immunoSEQ, which gave only junction sequences without quality scores. The repertoire was sequenced with immunoSEQ multiplex PCR; TCRdb's copy has only in-frame clones and lacks some. Clone size and V and J calls were adopted from that table, with D and trimming inferred from the DNA. The sample yields about 2 million clones, 90% to 95% seen once. The data were taken from a study of shared clonotypes between healthy human individuals. Notes on the study in general: In a few donors, around 5.5% of naive CD4 clonotypes appeared in common.

Germline V gene sequence: CDR1 GTSNPN, CDR2 SVGIG (reference sequence). Trimming removed 3 bases from V and 4 bases from J; junction bases left unmatched: 5. CDR3 size: 13 residues. J is TRBJ1-2 and V is TRBV30; 7 bases line up with TRBD1. The sequencing input was naive CD4+ T cells sorted from blood. Subset indicated: CD45RA+ positively selected. The TCR sequence derives from a man younger than 35 in good health. CDR3 sequence reads: CAWRKAGGYGYTF. The CDR3, as DNA: TGTGCCTGGAGGAAGGCAGGGGGCTATGGCTACACCTTC. The full variable domain, with the rest looked up from reference TRBV30 and TRBJ1-2, is SQTIHQWPATLVQPVGSPLSLECTVEGTSNPNLYWYRQAAGRGLQLLFYSVGIGQISSEVPQNLSASRPQDRQFILSSKKLLLSDSGFYLCAWRKAGGYGYTFGSGTRLTVV.